Presented here are 27 T cell receptor beta chains from one specimen sequenced in a study of regulatory T cells in long-lasting Graves disease. Documented time point: persistent/refractory GD, antithyroid drugs over 5 years with positive TRAb. With RNA extracted from PBMCs as input, the TCR library was made. iRepertoire HTBI primers and Arm-PCR of CDR3 regions built TCR beta libraries. TCRdb recomputed calls from the multiplex PCR reads with MiXCR, one row per CDR3 protein. The table has 450,000 or so distinct CDR3 sequences, 20% to 25% seen once. The starting material was peripheral blood mononuclear cells (PBMCs), obtained when the disease was refractory, from a patient treated with antithyroid drugs. The receptor source for this set is a female donor with Graves disease.

The V gene is TRBV30, the J gene TRBJ1-1; a weak D match, TRBD1 (5 bases). CDR1 GTSNPN and CDR2 SVGIG come from the germline V gene (reference sequence). V dropped 0 bases and J dropped 4 bases, with 9 bases sitting between them. The CDR3 consists of 13 residues. The CDR3 DNA follows: TGTGCCTGGAGTGTACCCGGGGGCACTGAAGCTTTCTTT. It translates to CAWSVPGGTEAFF.

This clonotype was seen many times. V usage is TRBV27 and J usage is TRBJ1-2; D not certain. V was pared by 2 bases and J by 4 bases, with 8 bases between. The CDR3 length is 13 residues. The germline gives CDR1 MNHEY, CDR2 SMNVEV (reference sequence). CDR3 nucleotides: TGTGCCAGCAGTTTAGGCGTTGCCTATGGCTACACCTTC. The encoded protein is CASSLGVAYGYTF.

Many counts were recorded for this clonotype. The chain joins TRBV20-1 to TRBJ1-1; D remains unclear. This CDR3 region has 12 residues. V lost 6 bases and J lost 6, with 14 bases in between. Germline V lookup: CDR1 DFQATT, CDR2 SNEGSKA (reference sequence). The CDR3 loop reads CSAYAKRAEAFF. CDR3 nucleotide sequence: TGCAGTGCCTACGCTAAAAGGGCTGAAGCTTTCTTT.

V gene TRBV7-9 combines with J gene TRBJ1-5; no firm D call. Germline loops: CDR1 SEHNR, CDR2 FQNEAQ (reference sequence). The CDR3 totals 12 residues. Deletions cut 2 bases from V and 9 bases from J, with 8 bases between. Here the CDR3 DNA reads TGTGCCAGCAGCTTACTCTTGGGGCCCCAGCATTTT. Translating gives CASSLLLGPQHF.

The chain uses TRBV9 and TRBJ2-7, with TRBD1 identical over 10 bases. This CDR3 region has 16 residues. Germline CDR1 is SGDLS and CDR2 is YYNGEE. The V and J ends lost 3 bases and 2 bases, in that order; junction bases with no gene match: 8. CDR3 amino acids: CASSGQGARVPYEQYF. In DNA form, the CDR3 reads TGTGCCAGCAGCGGACAGGGGGCGCGGGTTCCCTACGAGCAGTACTTC.

This clonotype was picked up many times. The chain employs TRBV2 and TRBJ2-2; D is possibly TRBD1 or TRBD2 (7 bases each). This CDR3 comprises 24 residues. Trimming took 3 bases from V and 0 from J, leaving 35 bases between them. Germline CDR1 SNHLY, CDR2 FYNNEI. The CDR3 loop is CASSEARDRRFVGGGLSNTGELFF. The CDR3 region has the DNA TGTGCCAGCAGTGAGGCACGGGACAGACGGTTCGTCGGCGGGGGCCTGTCGAACACCGGGGAGCTGTTTTTT.

Ten or more counts support this clonotype. CDR3 loop: CASSSGRGEKLFF. For the CDR3, the DNA is TGTGCCAGCAGCTCGGGTCGGGGCGAAAAACTGTTTTTT. The J gene is TRBJ1-4, the V gene TRBV28, with a weak D call TRBD1 (5 bases). This CDR3 is built from 13 residues. Trimming took off 6 bases at V and 8 bases at J, with 13 bases between the two ends. The germline CDR1 and CDR2 sequences are MDHEN and SYDVKM.

This sequence joins TRBV20-1 and TRBJ1-2; D is possibly TRBD1 (6 bases). This CDR3 contains 16 residues. Germline CDR1 reads DFQATT; CDR2 reads SNEGSKA (reference sequence). The V end lost 5 bases, the J end lost 5 bases, and 24 bases lay between the germline ends. The CDR3 sequence: CSAQTTGASALYGYTF. DNA for the CDR3: TGCAGTGCTCAAACTACGGGGGCGTCGGCGTTATATGGCTACACCTTC.

This clonotype has a count of ten or more. The chain recombines TRBV6-2 or TRBV6-3 with TRBJ1-1, with 10 bases that match TRBD1. CDR1 is MNHEY, CDR2 SVGEGT, per germline. V trimming: 7 bases; J trimming: 8 bases; junction bases outside the gene matches: 7. This CDR3 has 13 amino acids. The CDR3 nucleotides read TGTGCCAGCACCCCCGGGACAGGGGCCGAAGCTTTCTTT. Residues: CASTPGTGAEAFF.

This clonotype was seen only once. This chain links TRBV28 with TRBJ1-1; TRBD1 matches 10 bases. CDR1 and CDR2 (germline): MDHEN, SYDVKM. Trimming at V came to 7 bases and at J to 8 bases, leaving 13 bases not matched to a gene. The CDR3 runs 15 residues. Here the CDR3 DNA reads TGTGCCAGCAACCGAGGGTCCGGGACAGGGGCCGAAGCTTTCTTT. This gives the protein CASNRGSGTGAEAFF.

The chain is built from TRBV20-1 and TRBJ1-2, with 7 bases that match TRBD1. The CDR3 totals 12 residues. The germline CDR1 and CDR2 sequences are DFQATT and SNEGSKA (reference sequence). Unmatched junction bases numbered 4, after V lost 5 bases and J lost 4 bases. CDR3 in DNA: TGCAGTGCTGCAGGACAGGCCTATGGCTACACCTTC. Protein sequence: CSAAGQAYGYTF.

There are many counts of this clonotype. The V and J genes are TRBV28 and TRBJ2-7; 9 positions agree with TRBD1. Trimming removed 3 bases from V and 3 bases from J; junction bases left unmatched: 3. The CDR3 totals 14 residues. In germline, CDR1 is MDHEN, CDR2 SYDVKM. In DNA form, the CDR3 reads TGTGCCAGCAGTTTGACAGGGGGACTCTACGAGCAGTACTTC. Translation gives CASSLTGGLYEQYF.

The chain recombines TRBV20-1 with TRBJ1-5; tentatively, D is TRBD1 (6 bases). Germline V CDR1 and CDR2: DFQATT, SNEGSKA (reference sequence). The CDR3 is made up of 13 amino acids. The V gene lost 1 base and the J gene lost 6 bases, with 10 bases spanning the gap. CDR3 nucleotide sequence: TGCAGTGCTAGAGGAGGGGGGAGTCAGCCCCAGCATTTT. The encoded protein is CSARGGGSQPQHF.

This clonotype has at least ten counts. The rearrangement uses TRBV6-9 and TRBJ2-6; D is unresolved. Germline values: CDR1 MNHGY, CDR2 SVAAGI. The V and J ends lost 3 bases and 0 bases respectively, with 3 bases between them. The CDR3 consists of 14 residues. DNA of the CDR3: TGTGCCAGCAGTTACAGCTCTGGGGCCAACGTCCTGACTTTC. Translated, it gives CASSYSSGANVLTF.

This clonotype was detected only a few times. V is TRBV11-1 and J is TRBJ2-1; TRBD2 is a possible D gene (5 bases). The CDR3 consists of 15 residues. Germline loops: CDR1 SGHAT, CDR2 FQDESV (reference sequence). With 5 bases removed from V and 7 bases from J, the gap between germline ends came to 18 bases. CDR3 sequence: CASSLRVVGGNEQFF. CDR3 DNA sequence: TGTGCCAGCAGCCTGCGGGTGGTCGGTGGAAATGAGCAGTTCTTC.

The gene calls are TRBV7-2 and TRBJ2-7; 13 bases agree with TRBD2. Germline loops: CDR1 SGHTA, CDR2 FQGNSA. This CDR3 has 17 residues. Losses at the gene ends were 1 base for V and 9 bases for J; bases not matched to a gene: 12. The CDR3: CASSLGIPGLAGRVQYF. In DNA form, the CDR3 reads TGTGCCAGCAGCTTAGGGATTCCGGGACTAGCGGGAAGGGTGCAGTACTTC. The complete variable domain, with remaining parts taken from reference TRBV7-2 and TRBJ2-7, reads GAGVSQSPSNKVTEKGKDVELRCDPISGHTALYWYRQSLGQGLEFLIYFQGNSAPDKSGLPSDRFSAERTGGSVSTLTIQRTQQEDSAVYLCASSLGIPGLAGRVQYFGPGTRLTVT.

Note on this clonotype: This could be a read error, since a much larger clone is one nucleotide away. The gene calls are TRBV29-1 and TRBJ2-7; D remains ambiguous. Per the germline V gene, CDR1 is SQVTM and CDR2 is ANQGSEA. The CDR3 is made up of 13 amino acids. CDR3 nucleotide sequence: TGCAGCGTCGAAGCAGAACTATCGTACGAGCAGTACTTC. Its protein is CSVEAELSYEQYF.

CDR3 loop: CSARPPGLAGTWETQYF. The CDR3, as DNA: TGCAGTGCTAGACCCCCGGGACTAGCGGGGACTTGGGAGACCCAGTACTTC. The chain employs TRBV20-1 and TRBJ2-5, with TRBD2 matching 13 bases. The CDR3 is 17 amino acids. Germline CDR1 is DFQATT and CDR2 is SNEGSKA (reference sequence). The J segment lost 5 bases and the V segment lost 2 bases, leaving 11 bases of the junction unmatched.

This clonotype was detected many times. V is TRBV6-5 and J is TRBJ2-7, with D perhaps TRBD2 (6 bases). The V end lost 0 bases, the J end lost 4 bases, and 31 bases lay between the germline ends. The CDR3 has 21 residues. Per germline, CDR1 MNHEY and CDR2 SVGAGI. CDR3 sequence: CASSYSFVRRWEETKGYEQYF. The CDR3 nucleotides are TGTGCCAGCAGTTACTCGTTCGTACGGAGATGGGAGGAAACAAAGGGATACGAGCAGTACTTC.

V is TRBV19 and J is TRBJ1-1, with D possibly TRBD1 on 5 matching bases. Deletions cut 0 bases from V and 0 bases from J, with 11 bases between. Per germline, CDR1 LNHDA and CDR2 SQIVND (reference sequence). The CDR3 consists of 16 residues. The CDR3 is CASSIDLRDLNTEAFF. As DNA, the CDR3 is TGTGCCAGTAGTATAGATCTCAGGGATTTGAACACTGAAGCTTTCTTT.

At least ten counts were recorded for this clonotype. The rearrangement uses TRBV6-2 or TRBV6-3 and TRBJ1-6; 11 nucleotides agree with TRBD1. This CDR3 has 14 residues. CDR1 is MNHEY and CDR2 is SVGEGT in the germline V gene. Trimming took 2 bases from V and 10 from J; bases not matched to a gene: 1. CDR3 sequence (DNA): TGTGCCAGCAGTTACGGGACAGGGGGATCACCCCTCCACTTT. This encodes CASSYGTGGSPLHF.

The chain is built from TRBV7-3 and TRBJ2-7; a weak D match, TRBD2 (5 bases). With the DNA end fitting TRBJ2-1 better, the J assignment may be wrong. Germline V gene lookup returns CDR1 SGHTA and CDR2 FQGTGA. CDR3 length equals 14 residues. CDR3 region: CASSLHAGYNEQFF. CDR3 nucleotide sequence: TGTGCCAGCAGCTTACATGCGGGCTACAATGAGCAGTTCTTC.

This clonotype was seen repeatedly, ten times or more. This chain links TRBV28 with TRBJ1-2; 11 bases map to TRBD1. Per germline, CDR1 MDHEN and CDR2 SYDVKM. V gave up 1 base and J gave up 4 bases; unmatched junction bases: 5. CDR3 length: 16 residues. The CDR3 sequence is CASSLSGQGAPYGYTF. The CDR3 DNA follows: TGTGCCAGCAGTTTATCCGGACAGGGGGCACCCTATGGCTACACCTTC.

This clonotype was picked up many times. This chain links TRBV28 with TRBJ2-2; D gene uncertain. Germline V lookup: CDR1 MDHEN, CDR2 SYDVKM. Between the trimmed V and J ends, which lost 8 bases and 7 bases, there was a span of 11 bases. The CDR3 covers 12 residues. DNA for the CDR3: TGTGCCAGCCTCTCCTTGGGCGGGGAGCTGTTTTTT. It codes for CASLSLGGELFF.

This clonotype occurred many times. V gene TRBV7-3 combines with J gene TRBJ1-1; no reliable D call. There are 13 residues in the CDR3. CDR1 is SGHTA, CDR2 FQGTGA, per germline. Trimming took 6 bases from V and 2 from J, leaving 10 bases between them. The CDR3 sequence is CASRGRSNTEAFF. The CDR3, as DNA: TGTGCCAGCAGAGGACGGTCAAACACTGAAGCTTTCTTT.

This clonotype was observed once. Being one base from a much bigger clone, this may be a read error. This sequence joins TRBV28 and TRBJ2-6; no definite D call. With 6 bases removed from V and 2 bases from J, the gap between germline ends came to 17 bases. CDR1 is MDHEN and CDR2 is SYDVKM in the germline V gene. The CDR3 length is 17 residues. Here the CDR3 DNA reads TGTGCCAGCAGGTTAGGCCCGAGTAAGCCTGGGGCCAACGTCCTGACTTTC. Residues: CASRLGPSKPGANVLTF.

V and J are TRBV2 and TRBJ1-1, with 7 bases identical to TRBD1. Germline CDR1 is SNHLY and CDR2 is FYNNEI. The CDR3 has 13 amino acids. V was clipped by 6 bases and J by 3 bases; unmatched bases: 4. The CDR3 DNA follows: TGTGCCAGCAGACACGACAGGGACACTGAAGCTTTCTTT. This gives the protein CASRHDRDTEAFF.